This T cell receptor beta chain was sequenced for a study of blood T cells in healthy people across ages. Findings and caveats of the study: Per million T cells, TCR beta diversity dropped about linearly as age rose. Expanded clonotype shifts may have been confounded, as the donors had an unknown CMV status.

Those donating, healthy Caucasian individuals from Russia, were aged roughly 6 to 100. The second PCR ran roughly 6 to 11 cycles with a sample-barcoded 5' primer and J-beta primers. Researchers report that each sample yielded at least 2.5 million CDR3-containing paired-end reads. Via MiXCR, TCRdb re-called the 5' RACE reads, giving one row per CDR3 protein. The data show 600,000 or so distinct CDR3 sequences, with roughly 48% seen just once and 20% to 25% held by the top ten. With 2 bases clipped from V and 4 bases from J, the junction kept 9 bases outside the gene matches. The CDR3 spans 18 residues. Germline V CDR1 and CDR2: SGHAT, FQNNGV. About this clonotype itself: Its antigen is unidentified.

V gene TRBV11-2 combines with J gene TRBJ2-5, with TRBD2 matching 14 bases. This clonotype was obtained from a man older than 75 in good health. Source material: blood. The CDR3 DNA reads as TGTGCCAGCAGCTTAAACCCGACTAGCGGGGGGGGAAGAGAGACCCAGTACTTC. It codes for CASSLNPTSGGGRETQYF.